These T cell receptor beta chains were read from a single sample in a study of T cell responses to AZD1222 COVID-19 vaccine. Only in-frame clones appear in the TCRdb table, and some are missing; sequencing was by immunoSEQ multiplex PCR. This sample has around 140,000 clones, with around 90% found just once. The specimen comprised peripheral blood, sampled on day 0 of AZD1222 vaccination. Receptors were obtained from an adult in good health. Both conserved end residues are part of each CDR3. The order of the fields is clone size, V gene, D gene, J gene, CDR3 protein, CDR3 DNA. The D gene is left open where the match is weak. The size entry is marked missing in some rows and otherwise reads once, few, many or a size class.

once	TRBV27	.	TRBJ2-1	CASSLARYNEQFF	TGTGCCAGCAGTTTGGCCCGTTACAATGAGCAGTTCTTC
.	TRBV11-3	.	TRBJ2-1	CASSLGSVYNEQFF	TGTGCCAGCAGCTTAGGATCGGTCTACAATGAGCAGTTCTTC
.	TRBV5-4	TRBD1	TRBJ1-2	CASSRQGEDYGYTF	TGTGCCAGCAGCCGACAGGGAGAGGACTATGGCTACACCTTC
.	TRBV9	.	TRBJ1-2	CASSVDQGNYGYTF	TGTGCCAGCAGCGTAGATCAGGGAAACTATGGCTACACCTTC
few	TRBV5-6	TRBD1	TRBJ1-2	CASSWDSGYTF	TGTGCCAGCAGCTGGGACAGCGGCTACACCTTC
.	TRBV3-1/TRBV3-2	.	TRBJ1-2	CASSIRRVNYGYTF	TGTGCCAGCAGCATCAGAAGGGTTAACTATGGCTACACCTTC
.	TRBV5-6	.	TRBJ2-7	CASSLVAAGEQYF	TGTGCCAGCAGCTTGGTGGCCGCTGGCGAGCAGTACTTC
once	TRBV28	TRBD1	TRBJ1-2	CASSLQGEGYTF	TGTGCCAGCAGTTTACAGGGGGAAGGCTACACCTTC
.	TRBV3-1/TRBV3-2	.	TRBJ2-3	CASSPLSTDTQYF	TGTGCCAGCAGCCCTTTAAGCACAGATACGCAGTATTTT
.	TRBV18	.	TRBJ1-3	CASSPPGGNTIYF	TGTGCCAGCTCACCACCCGGGGGAAACACCATATATTTT
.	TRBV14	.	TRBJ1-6	CASSVQYNSPLHF	TGTGCCAGCAGCGTTCAATATAATTCACCCCTCCACTTT
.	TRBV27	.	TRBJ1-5	CASSSVHRGVKGNQPQHF	TGTGCCAGCAGTTCCGTTCACCGGGGAGTTAAGGGCAATCAGCCCCAGCATTTT
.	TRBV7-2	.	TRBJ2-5	CASSLDGRETQYF	TGTGCCAGCAGCTTAGATGGGCGAGAGACCCAGTACTTC
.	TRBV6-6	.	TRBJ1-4	CASSPPGGGEEKLFF	TGTGCCAGCAGTCCTCCGGGGGGGGGTGAGGAAAAACTGTTTTTT
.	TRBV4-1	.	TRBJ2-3	CASSQVGLATDTQYF	TGCGCCAGCAGCCAAGTGGGACTTGCCACAGATACGCAGTATTTT
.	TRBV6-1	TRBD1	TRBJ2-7	CASSERGDRGYYEQYF	TGTGCCAGCAGTGAAAGGGGGGACAGGGGGTACTACGAGCAGTACTTC
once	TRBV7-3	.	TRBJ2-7	CASSSDREGEQYF	TGTGCCAGCAGCTCTGACAGGGAGGGAGAGCAGTACTTC
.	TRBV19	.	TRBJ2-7	CASSSWGETYEQYF	TGTGCCAGTAGTAGCTGGGGGGAGACCTACGAGCAGTACTTC
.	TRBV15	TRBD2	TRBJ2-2	CATSRGPAGGLTGELFF	TGTGCCACCAGCAGAGGACCAGCGGGAGGTTTGACCGGGGAGCTGTTTTTT
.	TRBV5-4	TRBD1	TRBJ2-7	CASSLGGRGHEQYF	TGTGCCAGCAGCTTGGGAGGCAGGGGGCATGAGCAGTACTTC
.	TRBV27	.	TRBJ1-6	CASKRSSSYNSPLHF	TGTGCCAGCAAAAGATCGAGCTCCTATAATTCACCCCTCCACTTT
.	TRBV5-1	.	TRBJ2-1	CASSLGLQGSYNEQFF	TGCGCCAGCAGCTTGGGCCTACAGGGATCCTACAATGAGCAGTTCTTC
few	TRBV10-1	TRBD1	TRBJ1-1	CASSADRVSTEAFF	TGCGCCAGCAGCGCCGACAGGGTGAGCACTGAAGCTTTCTTT
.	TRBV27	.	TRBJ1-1	CASSFYLDGSLNTEAFF	TGTGCCAGCAGTTTTTATCTGGACGGGAGTTTGAACACTGAAGCTTTCTTT
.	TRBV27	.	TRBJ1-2	CASSHQRINYGYTF	TGTGCCAGCTCCCACCAGAGGATTAACTATGGCTACACCTTC
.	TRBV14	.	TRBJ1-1	CASSQDPPLGGGRLTEAFF	TGTGCCAGCAGCCAAGATCCCCCACTGGGGGGGGGAAGGCTCACTGAAGCTTTCTTT
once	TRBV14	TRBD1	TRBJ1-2	CASSRWTGANYGYTF	TGTGCCAGCAGCCGCTGGACAGGAGCAAACTATGGCTACACCTTC
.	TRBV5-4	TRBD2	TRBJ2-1	CASSLPTSSRVYNEQFF	TGTGCCAGCAGCTTGCCGACTAGCTCTAGGGTCTACAATGAGCAGTTCTTC
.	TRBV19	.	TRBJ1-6	CASSMTGRNSPLHF	TGTGCCAGTAGTATGACAGGACGGAATTCACCCCTCCACTTT
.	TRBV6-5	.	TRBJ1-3	CASKRGEAGNTIYF	TGTGCCAGTAAAAGGGGTGAGGCGGGAAACACCATATATTTT
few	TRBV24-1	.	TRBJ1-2	CATRLGGSGGYTF	TGTGCCACCAGACTGGGGGGAAGTGGAGGCTACACCTTC
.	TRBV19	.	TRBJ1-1	CASSTPAGRSNTEAFF	TGTGCCAGTAGTACCCCGGCCGGCCGCTCGAACACTGAAGCTTTCTTT
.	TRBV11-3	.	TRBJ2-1	CASSFLANNEQFF	TGTGCCAGCAGCTTTCTAGCGAACAATGAGCAGTTCTTC
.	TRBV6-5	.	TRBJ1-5	CASTNFALSNQPQHF	TGTGCCAGCACCAACTTTGCCCTTAGCAATCAGCCCCAGCATTTT
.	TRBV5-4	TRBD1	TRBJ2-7	CASSLPGQSYEQYF	TGTGCCAGCAGCTTACCGGGACAGTCCTACGAGCAGTACTTC
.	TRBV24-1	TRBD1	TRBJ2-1	CATSDAAGQGVDEQFF	TGTGCCACCAGTGATGCAGCGGGACAGGGAGTGGATGAGCAGTTCTTC